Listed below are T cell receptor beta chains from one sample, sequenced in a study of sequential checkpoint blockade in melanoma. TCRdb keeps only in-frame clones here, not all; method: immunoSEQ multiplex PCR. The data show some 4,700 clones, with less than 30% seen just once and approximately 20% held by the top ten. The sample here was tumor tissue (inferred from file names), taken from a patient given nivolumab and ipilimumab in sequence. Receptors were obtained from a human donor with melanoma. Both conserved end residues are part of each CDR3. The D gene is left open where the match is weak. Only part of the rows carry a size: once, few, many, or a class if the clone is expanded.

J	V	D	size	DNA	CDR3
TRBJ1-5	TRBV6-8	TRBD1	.	TGTGCCACCGGGACAGGGGGCGGCAATCAGCCCCAGCATTTT	CATGTGGGNQPQHF
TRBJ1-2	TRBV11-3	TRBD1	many	TGTGCCAGCAGCAAGACAGGGATGTACTATGGCTACACCTTC	CASSKTGMYYGYTF
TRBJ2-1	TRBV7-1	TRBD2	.	TGTGCCAGCAGCTTAGCGGGGACTAGCACGCAGTTCTTC	CASSLAGTSTQFF
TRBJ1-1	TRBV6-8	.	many	TGTGCCAGCAGTTACTCGATAGGACAGACCTTGAACACTGAAGCTTTCTTT	CASSYSIGQTLNTEAFF
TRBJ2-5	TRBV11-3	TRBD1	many	TGTGCCAGCAGCTTAACGGTGGACAGGGTGGAGACCCAGTACTTC	CASSLTVDRVETQYF
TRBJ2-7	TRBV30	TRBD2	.	TGTGCCTGGAGTGTCGGCGGGAGTATATACGAGCAGTACTTC	CAWSVGGSIYEQYF
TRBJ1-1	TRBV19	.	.	TGTGCCTCAATGGGGGGGTCGTTCGCGGGCACTGAAGCTTTCTTT	CASMGGSFAGTEAFF
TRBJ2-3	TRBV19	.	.	TGTGCCAGTAGTCCACCGGGACCCACAGATACGCAGTATTTT	CASSPPGPTDTQYF
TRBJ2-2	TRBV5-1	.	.	TGCGCCAGCAGCTTCGGGTATGGGAACACCGGGGAGCTGTTTTTT	CASSFGYGNTGELFF
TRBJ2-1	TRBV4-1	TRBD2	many	TGCGCCAGCAGCCAAGTAACTAGCGGCTACAATGAGCAGTTCTTC	CASSQVTSGYNEQFF
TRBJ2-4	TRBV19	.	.	TGTGCCAGTAGTAGCCACCGGGACGCCAAAAACATTCAGTACTTC	CASSSHRDAKNIQYF
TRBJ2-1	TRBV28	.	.	TGTGCCAGCAGTTTATCATCGGCAGGGAAAACCAATGAGCAGTTCTTC	CASSLSSAGKTNEQFF
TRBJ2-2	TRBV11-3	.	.	TGTGCCAGCAGCACCGACCCCAAAACCGGGGAGCTGTTTTTT	CASSTDPKTGELFF
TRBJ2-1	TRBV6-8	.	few	TGTGCCATAAGTACTACTCCGGGACCCCCTGAGAATGAGCAGTTCTTC	CAISTTPGPPENEQFF
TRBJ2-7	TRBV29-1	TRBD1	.	TGCAGCGTTATCTTGGGACAGGCTCCTTACGAGCAGTACTTC	CSVILGQAPYEQYF
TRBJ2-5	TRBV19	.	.	TGTGCCAGTAGCGGAGGTTTTCAAGAGACCCAGTACTTC	CASSGGFQETQYF
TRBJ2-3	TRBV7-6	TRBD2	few	TGTGCCAGCAGCTTGGTAACGGGACTAGCGGGCGCAGATACGCAGTATTTT	CASSLVTGLAGADTQYF
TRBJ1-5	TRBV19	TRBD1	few	TGTGCCAGTAATGACAGGGTGAGTCAGCCCCAGCATTTT	CASNDRVSQPQHF
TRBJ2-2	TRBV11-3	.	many	TGTGCCAGCAGGCCAGACCTGAACACCGGGGAGCTGTTTTTT	CASRPDLNTGELFF
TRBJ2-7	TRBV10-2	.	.	TGCGCCAGCCTAAAGCACTCGGGACTCCTCTACGAGCAGTACTTC	CASLKHSGLLYEQYF